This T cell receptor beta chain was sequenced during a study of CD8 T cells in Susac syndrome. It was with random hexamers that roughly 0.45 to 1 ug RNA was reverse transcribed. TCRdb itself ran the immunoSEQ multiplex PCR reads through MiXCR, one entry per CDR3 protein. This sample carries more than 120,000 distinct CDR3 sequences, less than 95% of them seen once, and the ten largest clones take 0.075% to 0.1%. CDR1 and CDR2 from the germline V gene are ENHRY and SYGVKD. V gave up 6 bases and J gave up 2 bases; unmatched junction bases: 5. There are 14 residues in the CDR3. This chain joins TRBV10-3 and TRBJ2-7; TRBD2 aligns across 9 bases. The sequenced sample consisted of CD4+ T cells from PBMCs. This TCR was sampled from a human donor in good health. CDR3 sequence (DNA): TGTGCCATCAGCGGGACTAGCCGTACCTACGAGCAGTACTTC. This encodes CAISGTSRTYEQYF.